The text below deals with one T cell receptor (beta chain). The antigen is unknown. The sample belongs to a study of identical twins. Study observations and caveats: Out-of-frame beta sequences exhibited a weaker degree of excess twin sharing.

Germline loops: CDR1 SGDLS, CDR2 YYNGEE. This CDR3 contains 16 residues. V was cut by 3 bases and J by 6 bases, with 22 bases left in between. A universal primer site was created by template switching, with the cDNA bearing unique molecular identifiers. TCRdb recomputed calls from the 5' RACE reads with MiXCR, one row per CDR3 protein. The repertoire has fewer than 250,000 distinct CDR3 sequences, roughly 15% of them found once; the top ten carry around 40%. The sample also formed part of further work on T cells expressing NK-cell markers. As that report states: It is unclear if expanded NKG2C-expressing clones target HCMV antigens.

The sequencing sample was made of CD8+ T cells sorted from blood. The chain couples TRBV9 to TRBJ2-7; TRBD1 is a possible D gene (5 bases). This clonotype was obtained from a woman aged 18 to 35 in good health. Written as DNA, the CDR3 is TGTGCCAGCAGCGCCGTGGGGCCAGGGTCGTTTTCCGAGCAGTACTTC. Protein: CASSAVGPGSFSEQYF.